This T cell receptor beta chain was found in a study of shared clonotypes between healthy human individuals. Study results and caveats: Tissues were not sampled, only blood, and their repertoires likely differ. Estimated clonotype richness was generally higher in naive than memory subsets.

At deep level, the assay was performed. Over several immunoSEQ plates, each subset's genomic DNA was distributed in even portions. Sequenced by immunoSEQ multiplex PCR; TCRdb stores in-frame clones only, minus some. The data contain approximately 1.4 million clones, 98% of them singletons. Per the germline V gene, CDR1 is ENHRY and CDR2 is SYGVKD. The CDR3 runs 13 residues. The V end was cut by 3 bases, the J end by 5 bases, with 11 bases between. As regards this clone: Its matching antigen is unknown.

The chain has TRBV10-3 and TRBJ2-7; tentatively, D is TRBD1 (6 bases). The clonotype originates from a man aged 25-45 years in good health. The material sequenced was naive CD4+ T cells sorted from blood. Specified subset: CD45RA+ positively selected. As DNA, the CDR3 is TGTGCCATCAGTGACGGGACAACAAACGAGCAGTACTTC. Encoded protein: CAISDGTTNEQYF.